The source of this T cell receptor beta chain is a study of human T cells and chemical hapten exposure (TCRdb year 2021). In terms of the full investigation: For sensitization, 2% DPC in acetone was applied to a roughly 2 cm by roughly 2 cm area of upper inner arm skin. Throughout the study period of roughly 24 weeks, patients also received therapeutic DPC doses to the scalp every week. Patch tests used Finn chambers with 0.01% DPC on the upper back, scored after 6 days by International Contact Dermatitis Research Group standards. The patient cohort, mostly female, included alopecia areata with under or over 50% scalp involvement, alopecia totalis and alopecia universalis. Libraries were pooled for sequencing, and variation in per-sample TCR yields was attributed mainly to small differences in library volumes within the pool. The study tracked peripheral blood TCR repertoire changes in vivo during primary and secondary sensitization to the hapten diphenylcyclopropenone (DPC) in alopecia patients. Patient blood was sampled pre-sensitization (week 0) and at 2, 6 and about 24 weeks after DPC sensitization. Blood for TCR sequencing was provided by twenty-nine alopecia patients at one to four time points (pre-sensitization, 2, 6 and 24 weeks).

Overall results and qualifications from the work: Patch test score was positively correlated with the number of PT1 expanded TCRs, with significance at thresholds 8, 16 and 32 but not at 4. DPC sensitization did not change how many TCRs were above 1 in 1000 frequency, and no evidence was found of alterations in global repertoire structure. Because all patients had alopecia, a presumed autoimmune disease, the immune response of the patients might differ from that of healthy individuals. Expanded TCRs formed significantly more large CDR3 similarity clusters than pre-sensitization or healthy control sets, consistent with antigen-driven responses. Repeated subsampling changed both the strength of the expansion versus patch-test correlation and the threshold at which the correlation became significant.

Libraries were prepared through RACE. The run used a NextSeq 500. During library preparation, unique molecular identifiers were attached to individual cDNA molecules so that TCRs could be counted in a quantitative, reproducible way. Both TCR alpha and TCR beta chains were sequenced from each blood RNA sample. Under the source paper's analysis protocol: The median number of TCRs per sample was roughly 98,000, ranging from about 23,224 to 750,000. The Decombinator software suite was used to annotate V, J and CDR3 in the TCR reads. To make PS versus PT1 abundance plots, every sample was subsampled to the same number of TCRs (28,000). TCRs were defined as expanded if absent before sensitization and observed at least eight times at the 2-week time point. The public reads were reprocessed in TCRdb via fastp at Q25 and MiXCR, keeping in-frame beta chains. CDR3 protein sequences are deduplicated, and each keeps its most common genes and DNA. The authors' filters were not applied to this entry. This sample gives some 32,000 distinct CDR3 sequences in total; around 6% of them show up just once. Around 5% of the sample is held by the ten biggest clonotypes.

CDR1 and CDR2, looked up from the germline V gene (reference sequence), are DFQATT and SNEGSKA. The CDR3 goes from the cysteine to the phenylalanine over 12 residues. Kept here is only the CDR3 DNA, which spans 36 bases and is read in frame from base 1. A distance of 9 bases separates the germline ends of V and J, which lose 5 bases and 7 bases respectively. Explained via the paper, the time point label denotes: patch test 3, about 24 weeks after DPC sensitization. Sample treatment or condition, as interpreted from the label and publication: therapeutic diphenylcyclopropenone sensitization with weekly scalp DPC. At every patch-test visit, the blood draw took place before the patch test was put on. Patients were eligible if aged 18 to 70, diagnosed with alopecia and judged suitable for DPC therapy, and pregnant patients were excluded. Total RNA was isolated from unfractionated whole blood collected in Tempus Blood RNA tubes.

This clonotype showed up many times. It has no known antigen specificity. Nothing much larger sits one base from this clone, and base qualities are not available. The input for sequencing was whole blood, taken in connection with sensitization to the hapten diphenylcyclopropenone (DPC). The clonotype originates from a man under 40 with alopecia areata. Some clones in this sample may be carry-over from other donors' samples. The sequence joins TRBV20-1 to TRBJ1-6; D gene: possibly TRBD1, on 6 matching bases. The CDR3 protein is CSAYTGNSPLHF. In nucleotides, the sequence is TGCAGTGCTTATACAGGGAATTCACCCCTCCACTTT.